The clone carrying this T cell receptor beta chain was counted between two and nine times. The data belong to a study of blood T cell repertoires in COVID-19. The overall study: Sites in the United States, Italy and Spain provided acute and convalescent COVID-19 samples.

This table comes from immunoSEQ multiplex PCR, and its TCRdb copy is limited to in-frame clones, with some not included. The sample consists of 55,000 to 90,000 clones, 85% to 90% of them appearing once. The germline V gene encodes CDR1 SGHNT and CDR2 YYREEE (reference sequence). The CDR3 covers 15 residues. V lost 4 bases and J lost 0; bases outside the gene matches: 3. This TCR was sampled from an elderly woman with active or convalescent COVID-19. The sequenced material came from peripheral blood. The chain is built from TRBV5-4 and TRBJ1-4; 7 positions agree with TRBD1. This CDR3 is CASSRTGATNEKLFF. The CDR3 bases are TGTGCCAGCAGCCGGACAGGTGCAACTAATGAAAAACTGTTTTTT. The full variable domain, rest sourced from reference TRBV5-4 and TRBJ1-4, is ETGVTQSPTHLIKTRGQQVTLRCSSQSGHNTVSWYQQALGQGPQFIFQYYREEENGRGNFPPRFSGLQFPNYSSELNVNALELDDSALYLCASSRTGATNEKLFFGSGTQLSVL.